This TCR beta chain is from a study of cytomegalovirus exposure and HLA in healthy donors. Looking at the study overall: There were more than 350 genotyped donors. Of these, roughly 86% fell in the genetic ancestry cluster associated with self-reported Caucasian donors.

V was clipped by 4 bases and J by 7 bases; unmatched bases: 5. This CDR3 is built from 14 residues. Germline V gene data show CDR1 as SGHRS and CDR2 as YFSETQ. The PCR made use of 60 Vbeta and 13 Jbeta primers. Using immunoSEQ multiplex PCR, the repertoire was profiled, and TCRdb retains in-frame clones only, with some absent. Of 100,000 to 150,000 clones listed, about 80% are singletons. About this clone itself: The same CDR3 is also encoded by other DNA sequences in this sample.

The rearrangement joins TRBV5-1 to TRBJ1-4; TRBD1 agrees at 9 bases. The sequence was collected from a woman between 40 and 55 years old in good health and CMV-seropositive. Sequencing was done on a sample of PBMCs. The CDR3 nucleotides are TGCGCCAGCAGCCTGGGACAGGGAGGTGAAAAACTGTTTTTT. This gives the protein CASSLGQGGEKLFF.